The rows below give T cell receptor beta chains drawn from one sample of a study of T cell responses to AZD1222 COVID-19 vaccine. This table comes from immunoSEQ multiplex PCR, and its TCRdb copy is limited to in-frame clones, with some not included. The sample carries roughly 100,000 clones, 91% recorded once. The sequencing here drew on peripheral blood, taken on day 0 of AZD1222 vaccination. These receptors were taken from an adult in good health. The CDR3 runs from the conserved cysteine through the conserved F or W. Fields, in order: clone size, V gene, D gene, J gene, CDR3 protein, CDR3 DNA. A D gene is named only where the DNA matches it firmly. The size field is filled for only some rows; it gives once, few, many or a size class.

once,TRBV6-5,NA,TRBJ1-5,CASSSARAGNNQPQHF,TGTGCCAGCAGTTCGGCACGGGCCGGAAACAATCAGCCCCAGCATTTT
NA,TRBV24-1,NA,TRBJ2-5,CATSDLRQGETQYF,TGTGCCACCAGTGATTTACGGCAGGGGGAGACCCAGTACTTC
NA,TRBV7-9,NA,TRBJ2-1,CASSLTGVAGNEQFF,TGTGCCAGCAGCTTGACGGGCGTAGCAGGGAATGAGCAGTTCTTC
NA,TRBV5-4,TRBD1,TRBJ1-4,CASSLLGGNEKLFF,TGTGCCAGCAGCTTGTTAGGGGGCAATGAAAAACTGTTTTTT
NA,TRBV12-5,NA,TRBJ1-1,CASGLESYTEAFF,TGTGCTAGTGGTTTGGAGTCTTACACTGAAGCTTTCTTT
NA,TRBV19,NA,TRBJ1-5,CASSRRQEHQPQHF,TGTGCCAGTAGTAGAAGACAGGAACATCAGCCCCAGCATTTT
few,TRBV18,NA,TRBJ1-3,CASSPRGGPRAAGNTIYF,TGTGCCAGCTCACCACGGGGGGGGCCGCGGGCCGCCGGAAACACCATATATTTT
NA,TRBV18,TRBD2,TRBJ2-7,CASSPSSGSLGEQYF,TGTGCCAGCTCACCGTCTAGCGGGAGTTTGGGGGAGCAGTACTTC
NA,TRBV5-1,TRBD2,TRBJ2-7,CASSLPGLAGGTPYEQYF,TGCGCCAGCAGCCTTCCGGGACTAGCGGGGGGGACACCCTACGAGCAGTACTTC
once,TRBV7-2,TRBD2,TRBJ2-7,CASSLGGLANRYEQYF,TGTGCCAGCAGCTTGGGGGGACTAGCAAACCGGTACGAGCAGTACTTC
NA,TRBV5-4,TRBD2,TRBJ2-2,CASTGTSGRDLTGELFF,TGTGCCAGCACCGGGACTAGCGGGAGGGACCTCACCGGGGAGCTGTTTTTT
NA,TRBV14,TRBD1,TRBJ1-1,CASSPGQLNTEAFF,TGTGCCAGCAGCCCGGGACAGCTAAACACTGAAGCTTTCTTT
NA,TRBV4-2,NA,TRBJ2-5,CASSQPTGRETQYF,TGTGCCAGCAGCCAACCGACGGGGCGGGAGACCCAGTACTTC
once,TRBV5-1,TRBD2,TRBJ2-3,CASSLAGTSGNTDTQYF,TGCGCCAGCAGCTTGGCCGGGACTAGCGGCAACACAGATACGCAGTATTTT
NA,TRBV6-5,NA,TRBJ1-1,CASSPPGHPNTEAFF,TGTGCCAGCAGTCCTCCGGGACACCCGAACACTGAAGCTTTCTTT
NA,TRBV24-1,NA,TRBJ2-1,CATSQTPGQKQFF,TGTGCCACCAGTCAAACCCCGGGACAAAAGCAGTTCTTC
NA,TRBV7-2,TRBD1,TRBJ2-2,CASSLADRATGELFF,TGTGCCAGCAGCTTAGCGGACAGGGCCACCGGGGAGCTGTTTTTT
NA,TRBV30,TRBD2,TRBJ2-3,CARTSGPDTQYF,TGTGCCCGGACTAGCGGCCCAGATACGCAGTATTTT
NA,TRBV6-5,TRBD2,TRBJ2-3,CASSYLPSGYTDTQYF,TGTGCCAGCAGTTACCTCCCTAGCGGGTACACAGATACGCAGTATTTT
NA,TRBV6-6,NA,TRBJ1-2,CASSPRQSYGYTF,TGTGCCAGCAGTCCTCGACAGAGCTATGGCTACACCTTC
NA,TRBV27,NA,TRBJ1-1,CASSSTGSVAFF,TGTGCCAGCAGTTCTACAGGGTCGGTCGCTTTCTTT
NA,TRBV6-5,NA,TRBJ2-7,CASSNGPDYEQYF,TGTGCCAGCAGTAATGGACCCGACTACGAGCAGTACTTC
NA,TRBV29-1,TRBD2,TRBJ2-7,CSVGRGGLAGFWAHEQYF,TGCAGCGTGGGTCGGGGCGGGCTAGCGGGATTTTGGGCGCACGAGCAGTACTTC
NA,TRBV28,NA,TRBJ2-3,CASSFGRRGRAAPQYF,TGTGCCAGCAGTTTTGGGCGCAGGGGGAGGGCAGCTCCGCAGTATTTT
NA,TRBV30,NA,TRBJ1-6,CAWDQGPQGIPLHF,TGTGCCTGGGACCAGGGGCCCCAGGGAATTCCCCTCCACTTT
NA,TRBV6-5,TRBD2,TRBJ2-5,CASGRRAGGQETQYF,TGTGCCAGCGGCCGTAGAGCGGGAGGGCAAGAGACCCAGTACTTC
NA,TRBV29-1,NA,TRBJ1-1,CSVGHGGDTEAFF,TGCAGCGTTGGCCACGGAGGCGACACTGAAGCTTTCTTT
NA,TRBV5-1,NA,TRBJ2-7,CASKAGTDSYEQYF,TGCGCCAGCAAGGCGGGGACCGACTCCTACGAGCAGTACTTC
NA,TRBV19,TRBD2,TRBJ2-1,CASNEGGGLARWETVSSYNEQFF,TGTGCCTCTAATGAGGGTGGCGGACTAGCTCGATGGGAGACGGTGAGCTCCTACAATGAGCAGTTCTTC
NA,TRBV21-1,NA,TRBJ2-7,CASSKGIGSSYEQYF,TGTGCCAGCAGCAAAGGGATCGGGTCCTCCTACGAGCAGTACTTC
NA,TRBV4-1,TRBD1,TRBJ2-7,CASSQEGTGSYEQYF,TGCGCCAGCAGCCAAGAGGGGACAGGATCCTACGAGCAGTACTTC
NA,TRBV24-1,NA,TRBJ2-1,CATSDLLSSQGNEQFF,TGTGCCACCAGTGATTTGTTGAGCAGTCAGGGCAATGAGCAGTTCTTC
NA,TRBV28,TRBD1,TRBJ1-6,CASSSMGQGNSPLHF,TGTGCCAGCAGCAGTATGGGACAGGGTAATTCACCCCTCCACTTT
NA,TRBV28,NA,TRBJ2-2,CASSFLTYTGELFF,TGTGCCAGCAGTTTTTTAACTTACACCGGGGAGCTGTTTTTT
NA,TRBV11-1,NA,TRBJ1-1,CASSLDAWGVEAFF,TGTGCCAGCAGCTTAGACGCCTGGGGTGTTGAAGCTTTCTTT
NA,TRBV6-5,TRBD1,TRBJ2-7,CASSLTGTGIYEQYF,TGTGCCAGCAGTTTAACCGGGACAGGCATTTACGAGCAGTACTTC
NA,TRBV27,NA,TRBJ1-6,CASSFEGLPLHF,TGTGCCAGCAGTTTTGAGGGACTACCCCTCCACTTT
NA,TRBV30,TRBD2,TRBJ2-1,CAWSVLSGAPSGRNEQFF,TGTGCCTGGAGTGTACTTTCAGGGGCGCCTAGCGGGAGGAATGAGCAGTTCTTC
NA,TRBV27,NA,TRBJ1-2,CASSSRGLANYGYTF,TGTGCCAGCAGTTCCAGGGGACTAGCTAACTATGGCTACACCTTC
few,TRBV29-1,NA,TRBJ1-3,CSVEDSFSGNTIYF,TGCAGCGTTGAAGACAGCTTCTCTGGAAACACCATATATTTT